The 31 T cell receptor beta chains in this list originate from one sample, sequenced in a study of blood T cell repertoires in COVID-19. Clones were read by immunoSEQ multiplex PCR, and TCRdb kept only the in-frame ones, dropping some. The sample includes a few hundred thousand clones, 65% to 90% of them seen just once. The sequenced sample consisted of peripheral blood. The receptors were gathered from a human donor in a cohort sampled during active COVID-19.

The rearrangement uses TRBV30 and TRBJ1-6; D is undetermined. The CDR3 has 13 residues. Trimming stripped 0 bases from V and 14 bases from J, with 14 bases between. In germline, CDR1 is GTSNPN, CDR2 SVGIG (reference sequence). CDR3 in amino acids: CAWSVYRRWALHF. Here the CDR3 DNA reads TGTGCCTGGAGTGTATACAGACGTTGGGCCCTCCACTTT. Drawing the rest from reference TRBV30 and TRBJ1-6, the complete variable domain is SQTIHQWPATLVQPVGSPLSLECTVEGTSNPNLYWYRQAAGRGLQLLFYSVGIGQISSEVPQNLSASRPQDRQFILSSKKLLLSDSGFYLCAWSVYRRWALHFGNGTRLTVT.

The chain has TRBV6-5 and TRBJ1-1; D perhaps matches TRBD1 (6 bases). Germline loops: CDR1 MNHEY, CDR2 SVGAGI. Trimming left V 5 bases short and J 1 base short, with 14 bases between. The CDR3 length is 15 residues. CDR3 protein: CASSKDRLKNTEAFF. The CDR3, as DNA: TGTGCCAGCAGTAAGGACAGACTTAAGAACACTGAAGCTTTCTTT.

V is TRBV6-4 and J is TRBJ2-7; possibly TRBD1 for D (6 bases). Between the trimmed V and J ends, which lost 0 bases and 3 bases, there was a span of 21 bases. Germline assignment: CDR1 MRHNA and CDR2 SNTAGT. CDR3 length: 18 amino acids. The CDR3 DNA is TGTGCCAGCAGTGACTCGATCTCGCGGTACAGGGATGACTACGAGCAGTACTTC. Translation: CASSDSISRYRDDYEQYF.

This clone appeared once. This chain uses TRBV30 with TRBJ2-7, with D maybe TRBD1 (6 bases). Looked up from germline, CDR1 is GTSNPN and CDR2 is SVGIG (reference sequence). The CDR3 contains 12 residues. Trimming stripped 1 base from V and 7 bases from J, with 11 bases between. Here the CDR3 reads CAWSANRVEQYF. CDR3 coding DNA: TGTGCCTGGAGTGCGAACAGGGTTGAGCAGTACTTC.

A remark on this clone: One end of the junction varies from germline; a read error may be responsible. The rearrangement links TRBV2 to TRBJ1-1; D not resolved. The CDR3 runs to 13 residues. In germline, CDR1 is SNHLY, CDR2 FYNNEI. The CDR3 sequence: CASSEGSGTEAFF. CDR3 in DNA: TGTGCCAGCAGCGAAGGGTCGGGCACTGAAGCTTTCTTT. Looking up the rest from reference TRBV2 and TRBJ1-1 gives the full variable domain: EPEVTQTPSHQVTQMGQEVILRCVPISNHLYFYWYRQILGQKVEFLVSFYNNEISEKSEIFDDQFSVERPDGSNFTLKIRSTKLEDSAMYFCASSEGSGTEAFFGQGTRLTVV.

This clone was observed a single time. The rearrangement uses TRBV24-1 and TRBJ1-1; D uncertain. Germline V gene data show CDR1 as KGHDR and CDR2 as SFDVKD. This CDR3 contains 13 residues. V was clipped by 7 bases and J by 4 bases, with 12 bases between them. The CDR3 loop reads CATSDLGSTEAFF. The CDR3 DNA follows: TGTGCCACCAGCGACCTTGGGAGCACTGAAGCTTTCTTT.

The chain employs TRBV7-2 and TRBJ2-1, with D possibly matching TRBD2 (6 bases). From germline, CDR1 is SGHTA and CDR2 FQGNSA. This CDR3 is built from 16 residues. Trimming removed 1 base from V and 7 bases from J, with 17 bases in between. CDR3 bases: TGTGCCAGCAGCTTAGTGGCTAGCCCCGCGGGGAATGAGCAGTTCTTC. Translated, it gives CASSLVASPAGNEQFF.

J is TRBJ2-5 and V is TRBV7-2; 10 bases fit TRBD1. The CDR3 totals 16 residues. Trimming took 3 bases from V and 2 from J; bases not matched to a gene: 6. CDR1 is SGHTA, CDR2 FQGNSA, per germline. In nucleotides, the CDR3 is TGTGCCAGCAGCTTTAATCGGGGACAGGGGCAAGAGACCCAGTACTTC. This sequence encodes CASSFNRGQGQETQYF.

The table lists this clone with a few counts. The gene calls are TRBV19 and TRBJ1-2; D is possibly TRBD1 (6 bases). The CDR3 is made up of 15 amino acids. The V and J ends lost 5 bases and 6 bases respectively, with 19 bases between them. CDR1 is LNHDA, CDR2 SQIVND, per germline (reference sequence). CDR3 sequence (DNA): TGTGCCAGTAGTGCCGACAGGTGGGAAGGGGATGGCTACACCTTC. Amino acids: CASSADRWEGDGYTF.

The V gene is TRBV6-5, the J gene TRBJ1-6; TRBD1 agrees at 8 bases. Germline CDR1 and CDR2: MNHEY and SVGAGI. V shed 6 bases and J 9 bases; nucleotides not matched to a gene: 7. This CDR3 is built from 14 residues. CDR3 sequence reads: CASSNGQGGSPLHF. DNA of the CDR3: TGTGCCAGCAGCAACGGACAGGGAGGTTCACCCCTCCACTTT.

This chain links TRBV6-1 with TRBJ2-2; no reliable D call. The V end lost 2 bases, the J end lost 7 bases, and 11 bases lay between the germline ends. Germline CDR1 reads MNHNS; CDR2 reads SASEGT. The CDR3 covers 14 residues. The CDR3 DNA reads TGTGCCAGCAGTGAAACCGGTCTAGTCGGGGAGCTGTTTTTT. Encoded protein: CASSETGLVGELFF.

This chain links TRBV19 with TRBJ1-4; 7 nucleotides line up with TRBD1. The CDR3 is made up of 16 amino acids. The V segment lost 5 bases and the J segment 5 bases; nucleotides outside the gene matches: 11. Germline-derived CDR1 and CDR2 are LNHDA and SQIVND (reference sequence). The CDR3 reads CASSSTDRRLNEKLFF. The CDR3 DNA follows: TGTGCCAGTAGTTCTACGGACAGGCGGCTAAATGAAAAACTGTTTTTT.

The V and J genes are TRBV5-1 and TRBJ2-2; maybe TRBD1 (5 bases). Trimming left V 5 bases short and J 0 bases short, with 11 bases between. CDR3 length equals 15 residues. Germline CDR1 and CDR2: SGHRS and YFSETQ. CDR3: CASRLTDSNTGELFF. CDR3 DNA sequence: TGCGCCAGCAGGTTGACAGATTCGAACACCGGGGAGCTGTTTTTT. The whole variable domain, remainder taken from reference TRBV5-1 and TRBJ2-2, is KAGVTQTPRYLIKTRGQQVTLSCSPISGHRSVSWYQQTPGQGLQFLFEYFSETQRNKGNFPGRFSGRQFSNSRSEMNVSTLELGDSALYLCASRLTDSNTGELFFGEGSRLTVL.

This clone turned up a few times. The chain carries TRBV27 and TRBJ1-1; no definite D call. V lost 3 bases to trimming and J lost 8 bases, with 13 bases between them. The CDR3 spans 13 residues. Germline CDR1 is MNHEY and CDR2 is SMNVEV (reference sequence). CDR3 protein: CASSFRDLREAFF. The DNA for the CDR3 is TGTGCCAGCAGTTTCCGGGATCTGAGAGAAGCTTTCTTT.

The rearrangement links TRBV30 to TRBJ1-5, with no clear D. The V gene lost 2 bases and the J gene lost 2 bases, with 13 bases spanning the gap. CDR3 size: 15 residues. Germline CDR1 and CDR2: GTSNPN and SVGIG (reference sequence). CDR3 amino acids: CAWSKRALGNQPQHF. Here the CDR3 DNA reads TGTGCCTGGAGTAAGAGGGCCTTGGGCAATCAGCCCCAGCATTTT.

The chain combines TRBV12-5 with TRBJ2-3; D gene ambiguous. Trimming shortened V by 3 bases and J by 0 bases, and 13 bases separated the two germline ends. The CDR3 is 16 amino acids. CDR1 is LGHNT and CDR2 is FRNRAP in the germline V gene. The CDR3, as DNA: TGTGCTAGTGGTTTTGGTTCGAGTGCTAGCACAGATACGCAGTATTTT. This translates into CASGFGSSASTDTQYF.

The rearrangement links TRBV12-3 or TRBV12-4 to TRBJ1-1; 8 bases are a match to TRBD1. The CDR3 has 12 residues. Trimming at V came to 4 bases and at J to 8 bases, leaving 3 bases not matched to a gene. The CDR3 nucleotides are TGTGCCAGCAGTTCCTGGACAGGGGAAGCTTTCTTT. The encoded protein is CASSSWTGEAFF.

This clone has just a few counts. The chain employs TRBV5-8 and TRBJ1-2, with 9 nucleotides matching TRBD1. Germline assignment: CDR1 SGHTS and CDR2 YDEGEE. After removal of 5 bases from V and 9 bases from J, the junction contained 11 bases not matched to a gene. The CDR3 is 14 residues long. The CDR3 spells CASRKPPGQGSYTF. CDR3 DNA: TGTGCCAGCAGAAAACCCCCGGGACAGGGAAGCTACACCTTC.

As to this clone: An end of the junction differs from the germline gene, which may be a read error. J is TRBJ1-2 and V is TRBV18, with 9 bases aligning to TRBD1. The CDR3 runs 15 residues. Germline CDR1 reads KGHSH; CDR2 reads LQKENI. This CDR3 reads CASSPPGQGNHGYTF. The DNA of the CDR3 is TGTGCCAGCTCACCCCCGGGACAGGGTAACCATGGCTACACCTTC.

This sequence joins TRBV6-4 and TRBJ1-5; 8 bases fit TRBD1. The CDR3 length is 13 residues. Per germline, CDR1 MRHNA and CDR2 SNTAGT. V lost 2 bases to trimming and J lost 10 bases; unmatched junction nucleotides: 4. DNA of the CDR3: TGTGCCAGCAGTGACAGGACAGGGTTACCCCAGCATTTT. Amino acid sequence: CASSDRTGLPQHF.

This chain connects TRBV3-1 (or the pseudogene TRBV3-2) to TRBJ1-2; 9 bases fit TRBD1. The CDR3 length is 13 residues. Trimming took 4 bases from V and 9 from J; bases not matched to a gene: 6. The V gene's germline CDR1 is LGHDT and CDR2 YNNKEL (reference sequence). CDR3: CASSPRTGARYTF. The CDR3 DNA is TGTGCCAGCAGCCCACGGACAGGGGCACGCTACACCTTC.

The chain uses TRBV29-1 and TRBJ1-3, with unresolved D. Looked up from germline, CDR1 is SQVTM and CDR2 is ANQGSEA. V was pared by 6 bases and J by 4 bases, with 13 bases between. The CDR3 has 13 residues. The CDR3 bases are TGCAGCGTGCGAGCGGGGAACGGAAACACCATATATTTT. Translating it yields CSVRAGNGNTIYF.

V gene TRBV6-2 or TRBV6-3 combines with J gene TRBJ2-2, with 14 bases identical to TRBD2. The CDR3 loop spans 21 amino acids. Germline assignment: CDR1 MNHEY and CDR2 SVGEGT. With 2 bases clipped from V and 1 base from J, the junction kept 12 bases outside the gene matches. DNA of the CDR3: TGTGCCAGCAGTTACCCTTCGACTAGCGGGGGGGCCCCACTGAACACCGGGGAGCTGTTTTTT. Protein product: CASSYPSTSGGAPLNTGELFF.

This clone has just a few counts. V is TRBV27 and J is TRBJ1-6; tentatively, D is TRBD1 (5 bases). V was pared by 5 bases and J by 5 bases, with 16 bases between. Germline CDR1 is MNHEY and CDR2 is SMNVEV (reference sequence). The CDR3 has 16 amino acids. The DNA of the CDR3 is TGTGCCAGCAGTCCTACCTCGACAGTCAATAATTCACCCCTCCACTTT. Encoded protein: CASSPTSTVNNSPLHF.

V gene TRBV9 combines with J gene TRBJ2-7, with D possibly being TRBD1 (6 bases). The V end was cut by 3 bases, the J end by 6 bases, with 10 bases between. The length of the CDR3 is 12 residues. From germline, CDR1 is SGDLS and CDR2 YYNGEE. This CDR3 is CASSATGSEQYF. The CDR3 bases are TGTGCCAGCAGCGCCACAGGGTCCGAGCAGTACTTC.

The chain joins TRBV6-1 to TRBJ2-7; 10 bases map to TRBD1. CDR3 length equals 16 residues. CDR1 MNHNS and CDR2 SASEGT come from the germline V gene. V gave up 1 base and J gave up 3 bases; unmatched junction bases: 6. CDR3 nucleotides: TGTGCCAGCAGTGAAGGACAAGGGACAGGGGTCTACGAGCAGTACTTC. It specifies CASSEGQGTGVYEQYF.

This rearrangement joins TRBV5-6 to TRBJ1-1, with D possibly being TRBD1 (6 bases). The CDR3 totals 12 residues. The V end lost 4 bases, the J end lost 7 bases, and 11 bases lay between the germline ends. The germline V gene encodes CDR1 SGHDT and CDR2 YYEEEE. CDR3 sequence (DNA): TGTGCCAGCAGCATTGGACAGTATGAAGCTTTCTTT. Protein: CASSIGQYEAFF.

The chain employs TRBV30 and TRBJ1-1; 7 nucleotides align to TRBD1. V dropped 7 bases and J dropped 4; count of bases not matched to a gene: 3. The CDR3 is made up of 11 amino acids. In germline, CDR1 is GTSNPN, CDR2 SVGIG (reference sequence). In DNA, the CDR3 is TGTGCCTCCTCAGGGGGCACTGAAGCTTTCTTT. Its translation: CASSGGTEAFF.

The J gene is TRBJ2-1, the V gene TRBV10-3; TRBD1 aligns across 8 bases. The CDR3 length is 13 residues. Trimming removed 11 bases from V and 5 bases from J; junction bases left unmatched: 8. Looked up from germline, CDR1 is ENHRY and CDR2 is SYGVKD. CDR3 sequence (DNA): TGTGCCGTAGACAGGGGCTGGAACAATGAGCAGTTCTTC. It specifies CAVDRGWNNEQFF.

This clone was seen just once. The V and J genes are TRBV5-4 and TRBJ2-2; maybe TRBD2 (6 bases). The CDR3 is 13 amino acids. Germline V gene data show CDR1 as SGHNT and CDR2 as YYREEE (reference sequence). Deletions cut 5 bases from V and 5 bases from J, with 10 bases between. The CDR3: CASSRAGTGELFF. The CDR3 DNA is TGTGCCAGCAGTCGTGCGGGGACCGGGGAGCTGTTTTTT. Variable domain in full (rest from reference TRBV5-4 and TRBJ2-2): ETGVTQSPTHLIKTRGQQVTLRCSSQSGHNTVSWYQQALGQGPQFIFQYYREEENGRGNFPPRFSGLQFPNYSSELNVNALELDDSALYLCASSRAGTGELFFGEGSRLTVL.

This chain connects TRBV6-5 to TRBJ1-1; 7 bases align to TRBD1. The CDR3 is 13 residues long. The germline V gene encodes CDR1 MNHEY and CDR2 SVGAGI. J gave up 12 bases and V 3 bases, and 10 bases lay outside the gene matches. Here the CDR3 reads CASSYSRDSPSFF. CDR3 DNA sequence: TGTGCCAGCAGTTATAGTAGGGACAGTCCTTCTTTCTTT.